This T cell receptor (beta chain) was sequenced in a study of T cells in Graves' hyperthyroidism and ophthalmopathy. CDR1 is SQVTM and CDR2 is ANQGSEA in the germline V gene. Trimming stripped 7 bases from V and 2 bases from J, with 15 bases between. CDR3 size: 14 residues. TCR beta CDR3 regions were amplified from RNA transcripts. The HTBI primer set served for first-round RT-PCR of the TCR CDR3. One entry per CDR3 protein, called by TCRdb with MiXCR from the multiplex PCR reads. The sample lists some 620,000 distinct CDR3 sequences; 15% to 20% were seen once. This clonotype turned up a few times. Material for sequencing was blood. The receptor's source is a woman aged 25 to 39 with Graves' hyperthyroidism. The chain joins TRBV29-1 to TRBJ2-1; D may be TRBD1 or TRBD2 (5 bases each). The CDR3 spells CSADRDGTYNEQFF. The DNA for the CDR3 is TGCAGCGCCGACCGGGACGGGACCTACAATGAGCAGTTCTTC.